This TCR beta chain was documented in a study of monozygotic twins with inflammatory bowel disease (dated by TCRdb to the late 2010s). Regarding the research as a whole: The complete study included approximately 28 monozygotic twin pairs: 19 IBD-discordant Danish pairs and nine German pairs, of which four were IBD-concordant and five were IBD-discordant. Disease-associated traits were sought mainly through comparisons between IBD patients and their genetically identical healthy co-twins within discordant pairs. Each individual had, on average, about 151 000 unique TCRalpha sequences and 181 000 unique TCRbeta sequences available for analysis. What the work shows at the level of the full study, not this receptor alone: No single strong signal or clonotype linked to IBD turned up in the results, so the idea that one exists was not supported. Repertoire similarity did not differ between concordant and discordant twins, which could be due to limited statistical power. Distinction between different T cell subtypes could not be achieved in the analysis. A decrease in TCRbeta repertoire diversity, as measured by inverse Simpson index, was observed in IBD patients compared with their healthy co-twins. Differing immunosuppressive treatments among patients may have added background noise and inter-individual variability to the repertoires. Compared with healthy twins, IBD patients had fewer clonotypes in common with other individuals, a difference most pronounced in patients showing signs of disease activity.

Library generation was performed with 5' RACE. Each TCR library was prepared from 3,000 to 4,000 ng of total RNA. For each sample, cDNA synthesis was carried out in eight separate reactions using SMARTScribe reverse transcriptase. Unique molecular identifiers containing a 6-nucleotide sample barcode were introduced through template switching during cDNA synthesis. Amplification of TCRalpha and TCRbeta cDNA involved two nested PCRs of 16 and 9 cycles, and each PCR was followed by bead purification. Before amplification, the cDNA was treated with uracil DNA-glycosylase and purified using the QIAquick PCR purification kit. The second PCR was the step at which Illumina TruSeq-compatible adapters and sample-specific barcodes were added. TapeStation and Qubit were used to check library quality and concentration, and 4.5 to 6.5 ng of each library was pooled. Sequencing of pooled libraries was carried out on an Illumina HiSeq2500 single-index Rapid Run using 2 x 100 bp reads and custom sequencing primers. On the authors' methods: UMI-based consensus assembly with MiGEC version 1.2.6 was used to correct PCR and sequencing errors. MiXCR version 2.1.1 was used to carry out V(D)J alignment, clonotype assembly and CDR3 extraction. Gene usage, clonotype sharing and MAIT/NKT TCR abundance were normalised by analysing the top 1000, 10 000 and 20 000 clonotypes per sample. After downsampling to 27 000 UMIs, diversity was calculated as the inverse Simpson index using the vegan R package. Paired Mann-Whitney U tests on discordant twin pairs were used, with Benjamini-Hochberg multiple-testing correction. The reads went through TCRdb reprocessing, and each CDR3 protein sequence gets one entry with no DNA. The V and J calls and clone size come from TCRdb's table, not from the authors' own analysis. This specimen's table enumerates approximately 400,000 distinct CDR3 sequences. The ten top clones hold approximately 2.3% of the sample.

From each donor, a roughly 2.5 ml peripheral blood sample was drawn into PAXgene tubes and stored at -80 degrees C. Without T cell sorting, total RNA was isolated from whole blood using the PAXgene blood miRNA kit on an automated QIAcube. Peripheral blood from monozygotic twin pairs concordant or discordant for inflammatory bowel disease was subjected to deep TCRalpha and TCRbeta repertoire profiling with unique molecular barcoding. Smoking habits were recorded for all twin pairs, and individuals were classified as current, former or never smokers. The CDR3 sequence holds 15 residues, the cysteine and phenylalanine included. The DNA is unrecorded. With respect to this clonotype: Its antigen is still unknown.

The chain was built from TRBV12-3 or TRBV12-4 and TRBJ2-2; with no DNA, the TCRdb D assignment of TRBD2 cannot be verified. This sequence was found in a human donor with ulcerative colitis or Crohn's disease, or a healthy co-twin of an affected twin (not recorded which). Sequences were obtained from blood. The CDR3 protein: CASSTRISSTGELFF.